This T cell receptor beta chain comes out of a study of breast tumors, draining lymph nodes, adjacent tissues. Findings and caveats of the study: Data fit most tumor T cells coming from lymph node, expanding in tumor. Tumor repertoires ranked between lymph nodes and nontumor tissue in diversity, with V and J gene preferences. Luminal-like breast cancer showed significantly greater tumor-nontumor repertoire similarity than basal-like breast cancer did. Data only fit, rather than demonstrated, lymph node origin of most tumor T cells.

Breast cancer patients provided tissue from their axillary draining lymph nodes. TCRdb reanalysed the multiplex PCR reads using MiXCR and keeps one entry per CDR3 protein. Here the sample spans approximately 100,000 distinct CDR3 sequences, 30% being singletons. This clonotype was recorded many times. No antigen is known for it. Germline V gives CDR1 SGDLS, CDR2 YYNGEE. The J segment lost 2 bases and the V segment lost 3 bases, leaving 2 bases of the junction unmatched. CDR3 length: 14 residues. This receptor was identified in a female donor with breast cancer. Some clones in this sample may be carry-over from other donors' samples. The chain has TRBV9 and TRBJ1-2, with 9 bases identical to TRBD1. Sequences were obtained from axillary lymph node tissue. CDR3: CASSDGTGNYGYTF. The DNA for the CDR3 is TGTGCCAGCAGCGACGGGACAGGGAACTATGGCTACACCTTC.